One and the same sample provided the 13 T cell receptor beta chains below, sequenced in a study of regulatory T cells in long-lasting Graves disease. The time point: persistent/refractory GD, antithyroid drugs over 5 years with positive TRAb. Scientists built the TCR library using RNA that was extracted from PBMCs. Building the TCR beta libraries relied on iRepertoire HTBI primers, and CDR3 regions underwent Arm-PCR. One entry per CDR3 protein results from TCRdb running MiXCR on the multiplex PCR reads. The top ten clones hold 14% of a sample with a few hundred thousand distinct CDR3 sequences, 20% to 25% of them seen once. This sample comprised peripheral blood mononuclear cells (PBMCs), obtained when the disease was refractory, from a patient treated with antithyroid drugs. These receptors were obtained from a female donor with Graves disease.

This clonotype was picked up many times. The chain recombines TRBV25-1 with TRBJ2-7, with D hard to call. Germline CDR1 and CDR2: MGHDK and SYGVNS. The CDR3 runs to 15 residues. V gave up 0 bases and J gave up 5 bases, with 14 bases separating them. The CDR3 loop is CASSEYELAPNEQYF. The CDR3 DNA reads as TGTGCCAGCAGTGAATATGAGCTTGCACCCAACGAGCAGTACTTC.

Many counts were recorded for this clonotype. The chain employs TRBV28 and TRBJ1-6, with 7 bases fitting TRBD1. Germline V CDR1 and CDR2: MDHEN, SYDVKM. Trimming cost V 7 bases and J 0 bases; bases outside gene matches: 12. CDR3 size: 18 residues. The CDR3, as DNA: TGTGCCAGCATACGACAGGGACTTTTTAGCTCCTATAATTCACCCCTCCACTTT. Its translation is CASIRQGLFSSYNSPLHF.

A few counts support this clonotype. V gene TRBV7-9 combines with J gene TRBJ2-7; D may be TRBD1 (6 bases). The CDR3 totals 13 residues. Germline V gene lookup returns CDR1 SEHNR and CDR2 FQNEAQ (reference sequence). V shed 5 bases and J shed 3 bases, with 11 bases lying between them. CDR3 loop: CASSPGDHYEQYF. The CDR3 region has the DNA TGTGCCAGCAGCCCAGGGGATCACTACGAGCAGTACTTC. Full variable domain (remainder filled in from reference TRBV7-9 and TRBJ2-7): DTGVSQNPRHKITKRGQNVTFRCDPISEHNRLYWYRQTLGQGPEFLTYFQNEAQLEKSRLLSDRFSAERPKGSFSTLEIQRTEQGDSAMYLCASSPGDHYEQYFGPGTRLTVT.

This clonotype was seen a handful of times. CDR3 protein: CASSQAGLIATNEKLFF. The CDR3 DNA is TGCGCCAGCAGCCAAGCGGGCCTCATTGCAACTAATGAAAAACTGTTTTTT. The V call is TRBV4-1, the J call TRBJ1-4, with D unresolved. V lost 1 base, J lost 0 bases, and 12 bases lay in between. CDR3 length: 17 amino acids. Germline lookup yields CDR1 MGHRA and CDR2 YSYEKL.

The chain carries TRBV7-9 and TRBJ2-1, with 8 bases lining up with TRBD2. From germline, CDR1 is SEHNR and CDR2 FQNEAQ (reference sequence). The CDR3 runs 16 residues. V lost 2 bases, J lost 7 bases, and 10 bases stayed unmatched. This chain's CDR3 is CASSLRPLAVGNEQFF. DNA for the CDR3: TGTGCCAGCAGCTTAAGGCCACTAGCGGTGGGGAATGAGCAGTTCTTC.

The genes are TRBV5-1 and TRBJ2-3, with TRBD2 matching 9 bases. With V trimmed by 4 bases and J by 1 base, 4 bases remained unmatched. Germline lookup yields CDR1 SGHRS and CDR2 YFSETQ. CDR3 length: 15 residues. The CDR3 sequence: CASSPRTSGTDTQYF. The CDR3 DNA sequence: TGCGCCAGCAGCCCAAGGACTAGCGGCACAGATACGCAGTATTTT. Looking up the rest from reference TRBV5-1 and TRBJ2-3 gives the full variable domain: KAGVTQTPRYLIKTRGQQVTLSCSPISGHRSVSWYQQTPGQGLQFLFEYFSETQRNKGNFPGRFSGRQFSNSRSEMNVSTLELGDSALYLCASSPRTSGTDTQYFGPGTRLTVL.

A few counts support this clonotype. The chain joins TRBV7-9 to TRBJ2-4, with 12 bases aligning to TRBD2. The CDR3 loop spans 18 amino acids. CDR1 is SEHNR and CDR2 is FQNEAQ in the germline V gene (reference sequence). The V and J ends lost 4 bases and 1 base, in that order; junction bases with no gene match: 8. The CDR3 DNA follows: TGTGCCAGCAGCTCAACTCTAGCGGGAGGGTCGGCCAAAAACATTCAGTACTTC. This codes for CASSSTLAGGSAKNIQYF.

This clonotype came up many times. The rearrangement uses TRBV6-1 and TRBJ2-2; 10 nucleotides agree with TRBD2. The CDR3 has 16 amino acids. Germline CDR1 is MNHNS and CDR2 is SASEGT. V was pared by 3 bases and J by 4 bases, with 5 bases of the junction left unmatched. CDR3 nucleotide sequence: TGTGCCAGCAGTGACAGCGGGAGGGCGGTCACCGGGGAGCTGTTTTTT. Translation gives CASSDSGRAVTGELFF.

The chain recombines TRBV12-3 or TRBV12-4 with TRBJ2-1, with no clear D. V shed 5 bases and J shed 3 bases, with 8 bases lying between them. CDR3 length: 13 residues. The CDR3 DNA is TGTGCCAGCAGTGCCTTAAACTACAATGAGCAGTTCTTC. It is translated as CASSALNYNEQFF.

Remarks on this clonotype: A much larger clone lies one base from this, so it may be a read error. The chain is built from TRBV28 and TRBJ1-4; TRBD1 aligns across 10 bases. Germline-derived CDR1 and CDR2 are MDHEN and SYDVKM. CDR3 length: 17 amino acids. CDR3: CASSLWYDRGQGEKLVF. The CDR3 DNA is TGTGCCAGCAGTTTATGGTACGACAGGGGGCAAGGGGAAAAACTGGTTTTT.

Many counts were recorded for this clonotype. V is TRBV28 and J is TRBJ2-5; D not resolved. Trimming stripped 5 bases from V and 5 bases from J, with 9 bases between. CDR1 MDHEN and CDR2 SYDVKM come from the germline V gene. The CDR3 loop spans 12 amino acids. The CDR3 DNA sequence: TGTGCCAGCAGTACAAGCAGGGAGACCCAGTACTTC. It translates to CASSTSRETQYF. Drawing the rest from reference TRBV28 and TRBJ2-5, the complete variable domain is DVKVTQSSRYLVKRTGEKVFLECVQDMDHENMFWYRQDPGLGLRLIYFSYDVKMKEKGDIPEGYSVSREKKERFSLILESASTNQTSMYLCASSTSRETQYFGPGTRLLVL.

The rearrangement links TRBV30 to TRBJ1-4; D is perhaps TRBD1 (5 bases). V dropped 5 bases and J dropped 10 bases, with 14 bases sitting between them. The germline CDR1 and CDR2 sequences are GTSNPN and SVGIG (reference sequence). The CDR3 is made up of 12 amino acids. The CDR3 DNA sequence: TGTGCCTGGGGGGACCGCCACGTAAAACTGTTTTTT. It codes for CAWGDRHVKLFF.

The rearrangement uses TRBV20-1 and TRBJ2-7, with 9 bases fitting TRBD1. This CDR3 contains 18 residues. V shed 4 bases, J shed 2 bases, and the junction held 18 bases outside the gene matches. Germline loops: CDR1 DFQATT, CDR2 SNEGSKA (reference sequence). CDR3: CSATPLGPHRGRAYEQYF. The DNA for the CDR3 is TGCAGTGCTACCCCCCTCGGGCCCCACAGGGGGCGCGCCTACGAGCAGTACTTC.